The next 21 T cell receptor beta chains were all read from a single sample in a study of blood T cell repertoires in COVID-19. TCRdb's copy holds only in-frame clones and misses some; the assay was immunoSEQ multiplex PCR. The sample contains roughly 280,000 clones, 86% of which appear only once. Sequencing was carried out using peripheral blood. The receptors were gathered from a man aged 40-49 years with active or convalescent COVID-19.

This rearrangement joins TRBV11-3 to TRBJ2-5; 7 bases agree with TRBD2. V lost 3 bases to trimming and J lost 0 bases; unmatched junction nucleotides: 4. The CDR3 is 15 residues long. From germline, CDR1 is SGHNT and CDR2 YENEEA. The CDR3 region has the DNA TGTGCCAGCAGCTTCCGCACTAGCGACCAAGAGACCCAGTACTTC. Protein: CASSFRTSDQETQYF.

The chain combines TRBV6-1 with TRBJ2-7, with 9 bases identical to TRBD2. This CDR3 comprises 14 residues. J was trimmed by 4 bases and V by 0 bases; bases with no gene match: 1. Germline V lookup: CDR1 MNHNS, CDR2 SASEGT. The CDR3 here is CASSEATSGYEQYF. The CDR3 nucleotides read TGTGCCAGCAGTGAAGCGACTAGCGGTTACGAGCAGTACTTC.

The chain links TRBV19 to TRBJ1-5; TRBD1 matches at 8 bases. The CDR3 contains 14 residues. Per germline, CDR1 LNHDA and CDR2 SQIVND (reference sequence). The V segment lost 5 bases and the J segment 6 bases; nucleotides outside the gene matches: 6. In DNA, the CDR3 is TGTGCCAGTAGTTTCGGACAGGGCGCTCAGCCCCAGCATTTT. Protein product: CASSFGQGAQPQHF.

The rearrangement joins TRBV30 to TRBJ1-2; TRBD1 might be the D (5 bases). This CDR3 comprises 12 residues. The V gene's germline CDR1 is GTSNPN and CDR2 SVGIG (reference sequence). Trimming took off 2 bases at V and 8 bases at J, with 12 bases between the two ends. The CDR3 DNA reads TGTGCCTGGAGTCTCCCTGGGGGGGGCTACACCTTC. Its translation is CAWSLPGGGYTF.

V is TRBV29-1 and J is TRBJ1-1, with 7 bases that match TRBD1. Germline V gene data show CDR1 as SQVTM and CDR2 as ANQGSEA. J gave up 1 base and V 7 bases, and 6 bases lay outside the gene matches. This CDR3 is built from 13 residues. For the CDR3, the DNA is TGCAGCGGTGACAGGGTTGGGAACACTGAAGCTTTCTTT. This gives the protein CSGDRVGNTEAFF.

The chain has TRBV7-8 and TRBJ2-4; a weak D match, TRBD1 (6 bases). This CDR3 has 16 amino acids. Trimming took 3 bases from V and 1 from J, leaving 13 bases between them. Germline CDR1 reads SGHVS; CDR2 reads FQNEAQ. CDR3 sequence: CASSFDRTLAKNIQYF. The CDR3 DNA reads as TGTGCCAGCAGCTTTGACAGGACGTTGGCCAAAAACATTCAGTACTTC.

The rearrangement joins TRBV19 to TRBJ1-5; D call uncertain. Trimming removed 7 bases from V and 1 base from J, with 17 bases in between. Germline V gene sequence: CDR1 LNHDA, CDR2 SQIVND (reference sequence). The CDR3 consists of 16 residues. CDR3 residues: CASIDTPLWSNQPQHF. CDR3 sequence (DNA): TGTGCCAGTATTGACACACCCCTTTGGAGCAATCAGCCCCAGCATTTT.

In this sample, this clone turned up many times. This chain connects TRBV9 to TRBJ1-1; 8 positions match TRBD1. The V and J ends lost 3 bases and 6 bases, in that order; junction bases with no gene match: 4. This CDR3 contains 13 residues. Germline lookup yields CDR1 SGDLS and CDR2 YYNGEE. The CDR3 protein is CASSAPTGAEAFF. The CDR3 DNA reads TGTGCCAGCAGCGCCCCGACAGGGGCTGAAGCTTTCTTT.

V usage is TRBV27 and J usage is TRBJ2-1; TRBD1 matches at 8 bases. CDR1 MNHEY and CDR2 SMNVEV come from the germline V gene (reference sequence). The CDR3 spans 16 residues. V shed 5 bases and J 7 bases; nucleotides not matched to a gene: 13. The chain's CDR3 is CASSKFRTGLTNEQFF. DNA of the CDR3: TGTGCCAGCAGTAAGTTTCGGACAGGGTTGACGAATGAGCAGTTCTTC.

This clone has just one count. The chain employs TRBV20-1 and TRBJ2-2; 8 bases map to TRBD1. Germline values: CDR1 DFQATT, CDR2 SNEGSKA (reference sequence). The CDR3 consists of 15 residues. Trimming at V came to 3 bases and at J to 3 bases, leaving 6 bases not matched to a gene. CDR3 sequence: CSASRTGSYTGELFF. The CDR3 DNA is TGCAGTGCTAGTCGGACAGGGTCGTACACCGGGGAGCTGTTTTTT.

This sequence joins TRBV5-6 and TRBJ1-1; D not certain. The germline V gene encodes CDR1 SGHDT and CDR2 YYEEEE. V lost 0 bases and J lost 7, with 7 bases in between. There are 12 residues in the CDR3. CDR3: CASSLAVDEAFF. CDR3 coding DNA: TGTGCCAGCAGCTTGGCGGTAGATGAAGCTTTCTTT.

The rearrangement uses TRBV29-1 and TRBJ1-1; 9 bases line up with TRBD1. V lost 5 bases to trimming and J lost 10 bases; unmatched junction nucleotides: 5. The CDR3 loop spans 11 amino acids. The germline V gene encodes CDR1 SQVTM and CDR2 ANQGSEA. The CDR3 spells CSVLKGQGAFF. The CDR3 coding sequence is TGCAGCGTTTTAAAGGGACAGGGAGCTTTCTTT.

This clone occurred a few times. J is TRBJ1-2 and V is TRBV12-3 or TRBV12-4; D is perhaps TRBD1 (5 bases). V shed 3 bases and J shed 4 bases, with 9 bases lying between them. The CDR3 covers 13 residues. CDR3: CASSFQGSYGYTF. The CDR3 nucleotides are TGTGCCAGCAGTTTTCAGGGTAGCTATGGCTACACCTTC.

This clone turned up a few times. The V and J genes are TRBV5-1 and TRBJ1-2, with a tentative D call TRBD1 (5 bases). This CDR3 is 16 amino acids long. Germline V gene sequence: CDR1 SGHRS, CDR2 YFSETQ. Deletions cut 4 bases from V and 3 bases from J, with 19 bases between. CDR3 DNA: TGCGCCAGCAGCCCCCGGGTTTGGGGACTAGACTATGGCTACACCTTC. It translates to CASSPRVWGLDYGYTF.

This chain joins TRBV6-5 and TRBJ2-3; TRBD2 matches at 7 bases. The trim removed 5 bases at V and 3 bases at J, leaving 5 bases unmatched. Germline CDR1 reads MNHEY; CDR2 reads SVGAGI. This CDR3 region has 14 residues. For the CDR3, the DNA is TGTGCCAGCAGTCCCGGGGGGTCGACAGATACGCAGTATTTT. It codes for CASSPGGSTDTQYF.

This rearrangement joins TRBV7-3 to TRBJ2-7, with 7 positions matching TRBD2. CDR1 and CDR2 from the germline V gene are SGHTA and FQGTGA. CDR3 size: 15 residues. Losses at the gene ends were 4 bases for V and 2 bases for J; bases not matched to a gene: 8. The CDR3 protein is CASSSQAGTTYEQYF. CDR3 coding DNA: TGTGCCAGCAGCTCCCAAGCCGGGACTACCTACGAGCAGTACTTC. Full variable domain (outside the CDR3, taken from reference TRBV7-3 and TRBJ2-7): GAGVSQTPSNKVTEKGKYVELRCDPISGHTALYWYRQSLGQGPEFLIYFQGTGAADDSGLPNDRFFAVRPEGSVSTLKIQRTERGDSAVYLCASSSQAGTTYEQYFGPGTRLTVT.

The chain is built from TRBV2 and TRBJ2-1, with 10 bases that match TRBD2. Per the germline V gene, CDR1 is SNHLY and CDR2 is FYNNEI. The CDR3 totals 18 residues. The J segment lost 4 bases and the V segment lost 3 bases, leaving 12 bases of the junction unmatched. The CDR3 DNA sequence: TGTGCCAGCAGTGACCTCCGACTAGCGGGTGCAAAATACAATGAGCAGTTCTTC. Protein sequence: CASSDLRLAGAKYNEQFF. The whole variable domain, remainder taken from reference TRBV2 and TRBJ2-1, is EPEVTQTPSHQVTQMGQEVILRCVPISNHLYFYWYRQILGQKVEFLVSFYNNEISEKSEIFDDQFSVERPDGSNFTLKIRSTKLEDSAMYFCASSDLRLAGAKYNEQFFGPGTRLTVL.

The rearrangement joins TRBV4-1 to TRBJ1-2, with D unclear. The CDR3 has 13 residues. Germline V CDR1 and CDR2: MGHRA, YSYEKL. Trimming took off 0 bases at V and 2 bases at J, with 4 bases between the two ends. The CDR3 spells CASSQDRNYGYTF. The CDR3 DNA reads TGCGCCAGCAGCCAAGACAGGAACTATGGCTACACCTTC.

The chain uses TRBV5-1 and TRBJ1-1; D not resolved. Germline values: CDR1 SGHRS, CDR2 YFSETQ. This CDR3 contains 11 residues. V was shortened by 6 bases and J by 8 bases, with 11 bases between the two germline ends. Here the CDR3 DNA reads TGCGCCAGCAAAGAAAGCAGGGAAGCTTTCTTT. Its translation: CASKESREAFF.

This chain joins TRBV11-3 and TRBJ2-7; 8 nucleotides align to TRBD1. The CDR3 extends over 12 amino acids. The V and J ends lost 3 bases and 13 bases, in that order; junction bases with no gene match: 8. Per the germline V gene, CDR1 is SGHNT and CDR2 is YENEEA. The DNA of the CDR3 is TGTGCCAGCAGCTTGGCGGACAGGGCCCCCTACTTC. Protein: CASSLADRAPYF.

V and J are TRBV9 and TRBJ1-1; D is uncertain. The CDR3 length is 13 residues. V lost 0 bases and J lost 4, with 7 bases in between. From germline, CDR1 is SGDLS and CDR2 YYNGEE. The CDR3 here is CASSVAVSTEAFF. CDR3 nucleotide sequence: TGTGCCAGCAGCGTAGCGGTATCCACTGAAGCTTTCTTT.